Listed below are T cell receptor beta chains from one sample, sequenced in a study of blood T cell dynamics during melanoma immunotherapy. The assay was immunoSEQ multiplex PCR, and TCRdb's table has in-frame clones only and misses some. Of approximately 4,900 clones in the sample, approximately 83% were seen once. Sequences were derived from blood, sampled from a patient treated with checkpoint blockade. These receptors were obtained from a human donor with melanoma. The CDR3 runs from the conserved cysteine through the conserved F or W. A D gene is named only where the DNA matches it firmly. Clone sizes are given selectively: once, few, many, or a class where the clone is expanded.

v_gene: TRBV19
d_gene: .
j_gene: TRBJ1-5
abundance: .
CDR3nt: TGTGCCAGTAAGACGGTTGGGGATTATCAGCCCCAGCATTTT
CDR3aa: CASKTVGDYQPQHF

v_gene: TRBV11-3
d_gene: .
j_gene: TRBJ1-4
abundance: once
CDR3nt: TGTGCCAGCAGCCCACGAGGGGGATTGGTTGAAAAACTGTTTTTT
CDR3aa: CASSPRGGLVEKLFF

v_gene: TRBV7-8
d_gene: .
j_gene: TRBJ2-3
abundance: .
CDR3nt: TGTGCCAGCAGCTCCGACCCCGTTAGCACAGATACGCAGTATTTT
CDR3aa: CASSSDPVSTDTQYF

v_gene: TRBV4-2
d_gene: TRBD1
j_gene: TRBJ2-7
abundance: few
CDR3nt: TGTGCCAGCAGCCAAGATAGGGGGCGGCAGCCTCTCTACGAGCAGTACTTC
CDR3aa: CASSQDRGRQPLYEQYF

v_gene: TRBV7-6
d_gene: .
j_gene: TRBJ2-3
abundance: .
CDR3nt: TGTGCCAGCAGCTGGTTCCTAGATCTAGATACGCAGTATTTT
CDR3aa: CASSWFLDLDTQYF

v_gene: TRBV18
d_gene: .
j_gene: TRBJ2-2
abundance: .
CDR3nt: TGTGCCAGCTCACCGGCGTTGGCTGGTGGCTCCGGGGAGCTGTTTTTT
CDR3aa: CASSPALAGGSGELFF

v_gene: TRBV5-6
d_gene: .
j_gene: TRBJ2-7
abundance: .
CDR3nt: TGTGCCAGCAGCTTGTGGGACCGCTCCTACGAGCAGTACTTC
CDR3aa: CASSLWDRSYEQYF

v_gene: TRBV18
d_gene: .
j_gene: TRBJ1-1
abundance: .
CDR3nt: TGTGCCAGCTCTCCTGACAGCACTGAAGCTTTCTTT
CDR3aa: CASSPDSTEAFF

v_gene: TRBV7-9
d_gene: .
j_gene: TRBJ2-7
abundance: .
CDR3nt: TGTGCCAGCAGCCCCCCGGATTTTCGGCAGTACTTC
CDR3aa: CASSPPDFRQYF

v_gene: TRBV19
d_gene: .
j_gene: TRBJ2-3
abundance: .
CDR3nt: TGTGCCAGTAGTAGGGACACAGATACGCAGTATTTT
CDR3aa: CASSRDTDTQYF

v_gene: TRBV19
d_gene: .
j_gene: TRBJ1-1
abundance: few
CDR3nt: .
CDR3aa: CASRWGQGIFF

v_gene: TRBV19
d_gene: .
j_gene: TRBJ2-1
abundance: .
CDR3nt: TGTGCCAGTAGTATTGGCGGTGGGCGTCGCTCCTACAATGAGCAGTTCTTC
CDR3aa: CASSIGGGRRSYNEQFF

v_gene: TRBV7-9
d_gene: TRBD2
j_gene: TRBJ2-3
abundance: .
CDR3nt: TGTGCCAGCAGCCCCCTAGCGGGATTCACAGATACGCAGTATTTT
CDR3aa: CASSPLAGFTDTQYF

v_gene: TRBV5-1
d_gene: .
j_gene: TRBJ2-7
abundance: .
CDR3nt: TGCGCCAGCAGCTTGGTGGGTCCTCCCTACGAGCAGTACTTC
CDR3aa: CASSLVGPPYEQYF

v_gene: TRBV7-2
d_gene: .
j_gene: TRBJ1-2
abundance: .
CDR3nt: TGTGCCAGCAGCTTAGATTTGGATGGGACCGCCCAGTTTTATGGCTACACCTTC
CDR3aa: CASSLDLDGTAQFYGYTF

v_gene: TRBV9
d_gene: .
j_gene: TRBJ2-7
abundance: .
CDR3nt: TGTGCCAGCAGCGTGGACCCGGGCAGGACAAACGAGCAGTACTTC
CDR3aa: CASSVDPGRTNEQYF

v_gene: TRBV10-3
d_gene: .
j_gene: TRBJ1-1
abundance: few
CDR3nt: TGTGCCATCAGTGTGGACAGGAACACTGAAGCTTTCTTT
CDR3aa: CAISVDRNTEAFF

v_gene: TRBV2
d_gene: TRBD1
j_gene: TRBJ1-5
abundance: .
CDR3nt: TGTGCCAGCAGCCCGGGACAGAACAATCAGCCCCAGCATTTT
CDR3aa: CASSPGQNNQPQHF

v_gene: TRBV5-8
d_gene: .
j_gene: TRBJ2-1
abundance: .
CDR3nt: TGTGCCAGCAGCTTGGGAGGGGGACCCTACAATGAGCAGTTCTTC
CDR3aa: CASSLGGGPYNEQFF

v_gene: TRBV9
d_gene: .
j_gene: TRBJ2-7
abundance: .
CDR3nt: TGTGCCAGCAGCCCCCGGGGTAGCGGCTACGAGCAGTACTTC
CDR3aa: CASSPRGSGYEQYF

v_gene: TRBV9
d_gene: .
j_gene: TRBJ2-3
abundance: .
CDR3nt: TGTGCCAGTGGGGCCGATACGCAGTATTTT
CDR3aa: CASGADTQYF

v_gene: TRBV18
d_gene: .
j_gene: TRBJ2-7
abundance: .
CDR3nt: TGTGCCAGCTCACCAAAGATTCCTTCGACAGGTTCTTACGAGCAGTACTTC
CDR3aa: CASSPKIPSTGSYEQYF

v_gene: TRBV6-5
d_gene: .
j_gene: TRBJ1-6
abundance: once
CDR3nt: TGTGCCAGCAGTTACTCGAATGGGGCTAATAATTCACCCCTCCACTTT
CDR3aa: CASSYSNGANNSPLHF

v_gene: TRBV18
d_gene: .
j_gene: TRBJ2-5
abundance: .
CDR3nt: TGTGCCAGCTCACTCTGGATCCAAGAGACCCAGTACTTC
CDR3aa: CASSLWIQETQYF

v_gene: TRBV7-2
d_gene: TRBD2
j_gene: TRBJ2-1
abundance: .
CDR3nt: TGTGCCAGCAGCTTGACAACGGGAGGGTACAATGAGCAGTTCTTC
CDR3aa: CASSLTTGGYNEQFF

v_gene: TRBV7-3
d_gene: .
j_gene: TRBJ1-1
abundance: .
CDR3nt: TGTGCCAGCAGCTTAACGTTCGGCACTGAAGCTTTCTTT
CDR3aa: CASSLTFGTEAFF

v_gene: TRBV7-2
d_gene: .
j_gene: TRBJ1-2
abundance: .
CDR3nt: TGTGCCAGCAGTACCCAGGGGAACTATGGCTACACCTTC
CDR3aa: CASSTQGNYGYTF

v_gene: TRBV5-1
d_gene: TRBD2
j_gene: TRBJ2-5
abundance: .
CDR3nt: TGCGCCAGCAGCTTGGAGCCGACTAGCGGAATTCAAGAGACCCAGTACTTC
CDR3aa: CASSLEPTSGIQETQYF

v_gene: TRBV18
d_gene: TRBD1
j_gene: TRBJ2-7
abundance: .
CDR3nt: TGTGCCAGCTCACCAGGAGGACAGGGTGGTTACGAGCAGTACTTC
CDR3aa: CASSPGGQGGYEQYF

v_gene: TRBV18
d_gene: .
j_gene: TRBJ2-1
abundance: .
CDR3nt: TGTGCCAGCTCACTGGCACGGGAGAGGGGCAATGAGCAGTTCTTC
CDR3aa: CASSLARERGNEQFF

v_gene: TRBV5-1
d_gene: .
j_gene: TRBJ2-7
abundance: .
CDR3nt: TGCGCCAGCAGCTTGGGGCAGGGTTCGTACGAGCAGTACTTC
CDR3aa: CASSLGQGSYEQYF

v_gene: TRBV7-6
d_gene: .
j_gene: TRBJ2-5
abundance: .
CDR3nt: TGTGCCAGCAGCTCGACTGCAAACCTCCAAGAGACCCAGTACTTC
CDR3aa: CASSSTANLQETQYF

v_gene: TRBV11-2
d_gene: TRBD1
j_gene: TRBJ2-7
abundance: .
CDR3nt: TGTGCCAGCAGCTTCCCCGAGACAGGGAACTACGAGCAGTACTTC
CDR3aa: CASSFPETGNYEQYF

v_gene: TRBV19
d_gene: .
j_gene: TRBJ2-1
abundance: .
CDR3nt: TGTGCCAGTAGTCTCCGGGGGGCCGGGGAGCAGTTCTTC
CDR3aa: CASSLRGAGEQFF

v_gene: TRBV6-6
d_gene: .
j_gene: TRBJ1-5
abundance: .
CDR3nt: TGTGCCAGCAGCCAAAGGGATAGCAATCAGCCCCAGCATTTT
CDR3aa: CASSQRDSNQPQHF

v_gene: TRBV4-2
d_gene: TRBD2
j_gene: TRBJ2-2
abundance: .
CDR3nt: TGTGCCAGCAGCCAAGTGGGTAGCGGGACCGGGGAGCTGTTTTTT
CDR3aa: CASSQVGSGTGELFF

v_gene: TRBV7-2
d_gene: TRBD1
j_gene: TRBJ1-2
abundance: few
CDR3nt: TGTGCCAGCAGCTCCGACAGGGGGCGCGGCTACACCTTC
CDR3aa: CASSSDRGRGYTF

v_gene: TRBV30
d_gene: .
j_gene: TRBJ2-1
abundance: .
CDR3nt: TGTGCCTGGAGTGTATGGGGGCTGGAGCAGTTCTTC
CDR3aa: CAWSVWGLEQFF

v_gene: TRBV20-1
d_gene: .
j_gene: TRBJ2-1
abundance: .
CDR3nt: TGCAGTGCTACTGACTACAATGAGCAGTTCTTC
CDR3aa: CSATDYNEQFF

v_gene: TRBV7-2
d_gene: TRBD2
j_gene: TRBJ2-3
abundance: .
CDR3nt: TGTGCCAGCAGCTTATTCGGGGCCGCGACTAGCGGGAGGGGTACGCAGTATTTT
CDR3aa: CASSLFGAATSGRGTQYF

v_gene: TRBV7-4
d_gene: .
j_gene: TRBJ1-4
abundance: .
CDR3nt: TGTGCCAGCAGCTCCCCCAACCCCAATGAAAAACTGTTTTTT
CDR3aa: CASSSPNPNEKLFF

v_gene: TRBV7-6
d_gene: .
j_gene: TRBJ2-1
abundance: .
CDR3nt: TGTGCCAGCAGCTATACCAATGAGCAGTTCTTC
CDR3aa: CASSYTNEQFF

v_gene: TRBV19
d_gene: .
j_gene: TRBJ1-5
abundance: .
CDR3nt: TGTGCCAGTAGTATAGTGGTTAGCAATCAGCCCCAGCATTTT
CDR3aa: CASSIVVSNQPQHF

v_gene: TRBV19
d_gene: .
j_gene: TRBJ1-1
abundance: few
CDR3nt: TGTGCCAGTAGTATACAGGGTGTGAACACTGAAGCTTTCTTT
CDR3aa: CASSIQGVNTEAFF

v_gene: TRBV9
d_gene: TRBD1
j_gene: TRBJ2-1
abundance: .
CDR3nt: TGTGCCAGCAGCGTAGCCTCGGGACAGGGGTTCAATGAGCAGTTCTTC
CDR3aa: CASSVASGQGFNEQFF

v_gene: TRBV11-3
d_gene: .
j_gene: TRBJ2-7
abundance: .
CDR3nt: TGTGCCAGCAGCTTCTTTTTTTACGAGCAGTACTTC
CDR3aa: CASSFFFYEQYF

v_gene: TRBV13
d_gene: TRBD1
j_gene: TRBJ2-7
abundance: .
CDR3nt: TGTGCCAGCAGCTTAGTGACAGGGGAATACGAGCAGTACTTC
CDR3aa: CASSLVTGEYEQYF

v_gene: TRBV18
d_gene: TRBD2
j_gene: TRBJ2-2
abundance: few
CDR3nt: TGTGCCAGCTCTTACCACGTCGATGCGGGAGGGGTGCCCGGGGAGCTGTTTTTT
CDR3aa: CASSYHVDAGGVPGELFF

v_gene: TRBV7-2
d_gene: .
j_gene: TRBJ2-6
abundance: .
CDR3nt: TGTGCCAGCAGCCAACGCAACGTCCTGACTTTC
CDR3aa: CASSQRNVLTF

v_gene: TRBV9
d_gene: TRBD1
j_gene: TRBJ2-2
abundance: few
CDR3nt: TGTGCCAGCAGCGTAGGACAGGGGATTAACACCGGGGAGCTGTTTTTT
CDR3aa: CASSVGQGINTGELFF

v_gene: TRBV2
d_gene: .
j_gene: TRBJ2-7
abundance: .
CDR3nt: TGTGCCAGCACCAACCAGGCCCGCGATGGGGGCTACTTC
CDR3aa: CASTNQARDGGYF

v_gene: TRBV6-5
d_gene: .
j_gene: TRBJ1-2
abundance: .
CDR3nt: TGTGCCAGCAGTCTAACCCGGGAGGGCGGCTACACCTTC
CDR3aa: CASSLTREGGYTF

v_gene: TRBV19
d_gene: .
j_gene: TRBJ2-1
abundance: .
CDR3nt: TGTGCCAGTAGTAACCATGTGGAGATCTACAATGAGCAGTTCTTC
CDR3aa: CASSNHVEIYNEQFF